This T cell receptor beta chain is from a study of long-term antiretroviral therapy in people with HIV (dated 2022 in TCRdb). Notes on the research overall: The earliest samples were collected roughly a decade before the 2015 WHO recommendation for immediate ART, at a time when ART was usually postponed until CD4 counts fell. This retrospective serial study examined whether starting ART and sustained HIV suppression were associated with changes in the composition and diversity of the TRB repertoire in peripheral blood. From fewer than 35 adults with confirmed HIV infection, the cohort provided roughly 200 cryopreserved PBMC samples, gathered serially across a mean of approximately six years (range 1-12). Among the 30 to 35 participants with HIV, fewer than twelve were female. No cross-contamination during QIAcube processing was shown when test extractions of a monoclonal T-cell line were performed alongside approximately 32 polyclonal samples.

V is pared back by 0 bases and J by 7 bases, with 12 bases lying between the germline termini. The CDR3 goes from the cysteine to the phenylalanine over 14 residues. Only the CDR3 portion is preserved as DNA: 42 bases, with reading frame beginning at the first base. From the germline V gene, CDR1 is LGHNA and CDR2 is YSLEER. Concerning this clone: This receptor's antigen is unknown. Base qualities are not recorded, but no much larger clone differs from it by a single base.

The immunoSEQ hsTCRB v3.0 assay was used at survey level resolution to sequence the TRB variable region. A depth of about 40,000-55,000 T-cell genomes per sample was targeted for TRB sequencing. An Illumina MiSeq with a v3 150-cycle kit was used to sequence the pooled TRB libraries. Per the original workflow: Repertoire analysis ran in R within a reproducible Nextflow workflow covering QC, data transformation and analysis. LymphoSeq2, an R package for exploring AIRR-Seq data, was used to implement the custom analyses. After excluding a handful of samples that yielded fewer than 5000 total TRB sequences, fewer than 200 HIV repertoires remained for analysis. Among the 180 or so HIV repertoires that were kept, almost 60 were collected before ART initiation and under 150 were collected after ART initiation. Repertoires were downsampled to 5000 TRB nucleotide sequences, and summary statistics were averaged over 100 downsampling iterations. TRB sequences were retained for analysis only if CDR3 regions of at least seven amino acids were present. Two measures captured diversity: a Shannon entropy-derived clonality score and the Gini coefficient. In the repertoire networks, any two of the top 5000 CDR3 amino acid sequences were connected whenever the two sequences differed by an edit distance of one. Antigen specificity groups and MHC restriction were predicted for TRB CDR3 amino acid sequences with GLIPH2. To flag known associations with CMV, EBV, HIV or tissue antigens, CDR3 amino acid sequences were compared against VDJdb and McPAS-TCR. Pre-ART, post-ART and control groups were compared with Wilcoxon signed-rank tests and Holm-Bonferroni correction. As stored in TCRdb, this immuneACCESS dataset retains in-frame rearrangements with V and J assigned. A fraction of the clones does not appear; measured against another copy, unresolved V genes explain less than half of the discrepancy, and the remainder lacks a known reason. The V and J calls and clone size were taken over from that table, and D and trimming were inferred from the DNA. The sample table holds over 20,000 clones, of which 75% to 90% were seen once. The ten largest clones represent 20% to 30% of the sample.

General conclusions and limits of the study: Limited PBMC availability meant only the TCR beta chain was sequenced, without alpha chain pairing. Because pre-ART samples had limited cell numbers, unsorted PBMC were profiled rather than sorted CD4+ and CD8+ T cells. Starting ART was linked to a significant rise in TRB diversity, yet even with long-term ART the diversity remained significantly lower than in transplant donor controls. The samples span the years 2004 to 2017, and the ART regimens used at that time may not be as effective as current regimens. HIV repertoires had narrower CDR3 length ranges than controls, and the network structure suggested an antigen-experienced repertoire that shifted only slightly toward naive after ART. No data were available on ART adherence, viral resistance or therapy changes, limiting inferences about post-ART repertoire changes. Expanded TRB clones identified before ART initiation dominated the repertoire across all time points, though the dominance fluctuated and decreased in many PLHIV after ART.

Participants were included only if at least one PBMC sample before ART initiation and at least two post-ART samples were available. Treatment was received in the United States of America by all participants with HIV. Before DNA extraction, cryopreserved samples containing roughly 0.9-11 million PBMC were thawed and washed. At the time of the earliest PBMC sample for each participant with HIV, ages ranged from about 23 to 60 years. Per participant, PBMC samples came from 1-4 timepoints prior to ART initiation and 2-8 timepoints following ART initiation, for a median of 7 samples. For every participant, serial HIV viral load, CD4+ T-cell count, ART history and demographic data were obtained. Genomic DNA was extracted from unsorted PBMC with a Qiagen kit on a QIAcube, processed in batches of 12 samples.

This clonotype was obtained from a man aged 50 to 60 with HIV. The sequencing used unsorted PBMCs, collected 0.4 years after starting antiretroviral therapy. The V and J genes are TRBV4-3 and TRBJ1-2; possibly the D gene is TRBD1, per 5 matching bases. The DNA sequence follows: TGCGCCAGCAGCCAAGAAGGGCAGGGCGGTGGCTACACCTTC. Translated, this is CASSQEGQGGGYTF.